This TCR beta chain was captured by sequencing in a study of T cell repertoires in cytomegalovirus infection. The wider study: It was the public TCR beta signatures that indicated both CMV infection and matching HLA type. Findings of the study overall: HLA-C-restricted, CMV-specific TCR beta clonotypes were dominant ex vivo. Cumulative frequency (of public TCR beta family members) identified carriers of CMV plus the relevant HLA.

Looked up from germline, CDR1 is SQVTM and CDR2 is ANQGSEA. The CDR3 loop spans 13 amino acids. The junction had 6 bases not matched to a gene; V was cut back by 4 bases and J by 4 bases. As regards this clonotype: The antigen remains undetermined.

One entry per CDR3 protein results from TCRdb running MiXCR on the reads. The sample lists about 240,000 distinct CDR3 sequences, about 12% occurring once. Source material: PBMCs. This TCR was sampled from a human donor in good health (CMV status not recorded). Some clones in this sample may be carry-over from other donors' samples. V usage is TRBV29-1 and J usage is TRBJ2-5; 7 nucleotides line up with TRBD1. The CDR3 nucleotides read TGCAGCGTTGGCGAGACAGGGAGAGAGACCCAGTACTTC. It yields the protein CSVGETGRETQYF. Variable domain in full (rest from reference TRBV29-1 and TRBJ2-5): SAVISQKPSRDICQRGTSLTIQCQVDSQVTMMFWYRQQPGQSLTLIATANQGSEATYESGFVIDKFPISRPNLTFSTLTVSNMSPEDSSIYLCSVGETGRETQYFGPGTRLLVL.